The subject of this entry is one TCR beta chain. Study processing details: Estimates of nucleated cell counts were drawn from the amplification of reference gene primers. Sequencing was performed with immunoSEQ multiplex PCR; in TCRdb, only in-frame clones are kept and a portion is missing. The DNA was the basis for D and trimming; V, J and clone size are from that table. The repertoire holds 200,000 to 300,000 clones, with around four fifths as singletons. This sample was included in a study of blood T cell repertoires in COVID-19. Study overall: COVID-19 samples collected from the United States, Italy and Spain covered acute and convalescent phases. The analysed material was cDNA or gDNA that came from T cells, B-cell-depleted T cells, or PBMCs.

The germline V gene encodes CDR1 LGHNA and CDR2 YNFKEQ. The CDR3 is 17 residues long. Losses at the gene ends were 0 bases for V and 8 bases for J; bases not matched to a gene: 14. The V and J genes are TRBV4-2 and TRBJ2-5, with 8 bases matching TRBD2. The TCR originated in a woman aged 55-70 years with active or convalescent COVID-19. Material for sequencing was peripheral blood. The chain's CDR3 is CASSQDASGSPSGTQYF. The CDR3 nucleotides are TGTGCCAGCAGCCAAGATGCGAGCGGGAGTCCCTCCGGTACCCAGTACTTC.